The clone carrying this T cell receptor beta chain was detected ten times or more. The antigen is undetermined. Healthy Caucasians were all of the donors. The data were obtained in a study of identical twins. Overall study findings and caveats: Out-of-frame sharing of TCR alpha in monozygotic twins was underestimated by models.

The V gene lost 1 base and the J gene lost 4 bases, with 4 bases spanning the gap. The CDR3 is 12 residues long. The V gene's germline CDR1 is MDHEN and CDR2 SYDVKM. Template switching added a universal primer binding site, and final cDNA carried unique molecular identifiers. Using its own MiXCR run on the 5' RACE reads, TCRdb lists one record per CDR3 protein. The sample shows around 300,000 distinct CDR3 sequences, more than 6.5% of them seen only once. This sample also appeared in a second study, on yellow fever vaccine responses in identical twins.

The rearrangement joins TRBV28 to TRBJ1-1; unclear D gene. The sequence was obtained from a woman aged 18-29 years in good health. The sequenced sample consisted of memory (CD45RO+) T cells sorted from blood. CDR3 region: CASSLSTTEAFF. The CDR3 DNA is TGTGCCAGCAGTTTATCGACCACTGAAGCTTTCTTT.